This TCR beta chain was profiled in a study of T cell responses to AZD1222 COVID-19 vaccine listed by TCRdb under 2021. General notes on the study: AZD1222 recipients whose second dose came at about 4 weeks and those whose second dose came at about 12 weeks were combined into one group, since spike-specific TCR depth and breadth did not differ between the two schedules. A total of more than 230 trial participants underwent TCR sequencing, of whom under 220 had received two doses of AZD1222 and around 25 had received two doses of the MenACWY control vaccine. Trial participants were enrolled into age subgroups of 18-55, 56-69 and 70-plus years, which contained approximately 150, 30 and 60 TCR-sequenced participants, respectively. Overall study results and their limits: Conclusions about previously exposed vaccinees are limited, since just five or six AZD1222 recipients were seropositive for SARS-CoV-2 at baseline. Most participants were white British and females outnumbered males, and the authors suggested that clonal diversity may have been underestimated. Because no day 14 peak-response samples were available, the repertoires could be characterized only after the peak T cell response. After two AZD1222 doses, both the breadth and the depth of spike-specific TCRs were significantly higher than at day 0 and than in MenACWY recipients. Epitopes outside the regions mutated in the B.1.351 and B.1.1.7 variants were reportedly recognized by nearly half of the unique spike-specific TCRs. The 56-69-year group was small, and its depth increase did not reach significance, likely because of low power. The vaccine-associated CD4 TCRs covered the entire spike protein, and the dominant responses fell in regions 160-218 and 743-854.

The CDR3 regions of human TCRbeta chains were analyzed by immunosequencing. From the authors' description of their analysis: Repertoire TCRs were checked for matches against a reference library of SARS-CoV-2-specific TCRs that had been generated using the MIRA antigen-specificity platform. Breadth was defined as the fraction of unique TCRs that were SARS-CoV-2-associated. Depth was defined as the fraction of total T cells that were SARS-CoV-2-associated. Using the MIRA data, each spike-specific TCR was assigned both to the spike region to which the TCR was reactive and to a CD4 or CD8 class. Log10-transformed breadth and depth values were compared by one-way ANOVA with Sidak's multiple comparisons tests. Here the immuneACCESS table is served through TCRdb, limited to in-frame sequences with V and J called. Missing clones are a known gap in these copies; in checked studies unresolved V genes cover under half, and the rest lacks a known reason. The V and J calls and the clone size are those of that table, but D and trimming were determined from the DNA. This sample holds 100,000 to 150,000 clones; roughly 90% were observed only once. 1.5% of the sample is held by the ten biggest clonotypes.

The CDR3 covers 15 residues, taking in both the cysteine and the phenylalanine. Only CDR3 DNA is held: 45 bases, read in frame from base 1. From a lookup of the germline V gene (reference sequence), CDR1 and CDR2 are GTSNPN and SVGIG. Trimming accounts for 2 bases at V and 2 bases at J, while the number of junction bases matched to no gene is 5. The sample's time point, from its label and the paper: baseline before first vaccination. Samples from vaccinated people were obtained from the UK trials COV001 and COV002, which included a single-blind randomized controlled phase 2/3 trial of AZD1222 (ChAdOx1 nCoV-19) in healthy adults. For TCRbeta chain sequencing, PBMC samples from trial participants were taken at day 0 and at day 28 after the second dose. As for this clone: Its antigen remains unidentified. No much larger clonotype is one base removed from it; base qualities were not supplied.

The sequence came from an adult in good health. Material: peripheral blood, obtained on day 0 of AZD1222 vaccination. The chain couples TRBV30 to TRBJ2-3; 9 nucleotides in the junction match TRBD2. The DNA reads TGTGCCTGGAGTATTGCGGGGGGGGACACAGATACGCAGTATTTT. Its amino acids are CAWSIAGGDTDTQYF.